The present TCR beta chain was sequenced within a study of identical twins. Study observations and caveats: Conclusions were drawn cross-sectionally by statistical analysis, without following the same donors.

TCRdb re-derived calls from the 5' RACE reads in MiXCR, one entry per CDR3 protein. This sample has hundreds of thousands of distinct CDR3 sequences, with around 5.7% found just once. Only healthy Caucasians were enrolled as donors. This clonotype has a handful of counts. Antigen: not known. The origin of this receptor is a man between 18 and 29 years old in good health. Sequencing was carried out using naive T cells sorted from blood.

The CDR3 bases are TGCGCCAGCAGCAGGGACAGATCCTACGAGCAGTACGTC. Residues: CASSRDRSYEQYV. The chain combines TRBV5-1 with TRBJ2-7, with 7 positions matching TRBD1. This CDR3 spans 13 amino acids. Unmatched junction bases numbered 2, after V lost 4 bases and J lost 1 base. From germline, CDR1 is SGHRS and CDR2 YFSETQ.